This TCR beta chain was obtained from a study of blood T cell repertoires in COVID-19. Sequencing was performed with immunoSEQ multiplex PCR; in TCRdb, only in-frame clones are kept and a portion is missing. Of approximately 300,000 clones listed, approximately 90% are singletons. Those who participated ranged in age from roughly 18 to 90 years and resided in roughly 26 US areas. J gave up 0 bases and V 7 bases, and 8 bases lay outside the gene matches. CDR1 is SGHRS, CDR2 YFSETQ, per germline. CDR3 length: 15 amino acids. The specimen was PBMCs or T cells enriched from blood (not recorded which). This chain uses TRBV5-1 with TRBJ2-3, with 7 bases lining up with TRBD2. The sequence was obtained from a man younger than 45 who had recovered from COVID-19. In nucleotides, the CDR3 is TGCGCCAGCGCCCCGGGGGGTTCTAGCACAGATACGCAGTATTTT. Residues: CASAPGGSSTDTQYF.